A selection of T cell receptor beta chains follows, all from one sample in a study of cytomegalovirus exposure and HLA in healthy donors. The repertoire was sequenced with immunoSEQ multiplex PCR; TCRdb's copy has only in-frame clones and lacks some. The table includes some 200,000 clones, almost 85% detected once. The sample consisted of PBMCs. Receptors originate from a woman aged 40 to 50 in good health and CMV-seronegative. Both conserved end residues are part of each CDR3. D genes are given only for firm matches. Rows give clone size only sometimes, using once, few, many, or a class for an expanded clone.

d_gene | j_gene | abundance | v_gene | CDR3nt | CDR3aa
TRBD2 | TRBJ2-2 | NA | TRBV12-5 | TGTGCTAGTGGTTTGGTACTCGGGGGGGCGAACACCGGGGAGCTGTTTTTT | CASGLVLGGANTGELFF
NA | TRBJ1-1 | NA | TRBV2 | TGTGCCAGCAGGGTTGGGGGGACCACTGAAGCTTTCTTT | CASRVGGTTEAFF
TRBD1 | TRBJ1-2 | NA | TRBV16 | TGTGCCAGCAGCCGGACGGGACAGGGCTTGAACTATGGCTACACCTTC | CASSRTGQGLNYGYTF
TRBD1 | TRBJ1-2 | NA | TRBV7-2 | TGTGCCAGCAGCCCTAAGGACAGGGGCGGAGATGGCTACACCTTC | CASSPKDRGGDGYTF
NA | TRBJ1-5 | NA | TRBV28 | TGTGCCAGCAGTTTGGGGGGGCAGGATCAGCCCCAGCATTTT | CASSLGGQDQPQHF
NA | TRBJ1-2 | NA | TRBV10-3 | TGTGCCATCAGAGACATCCGCGACACCTCTAACTATGGCTACACCTTC | CAIRDIRDTSNYGYTF
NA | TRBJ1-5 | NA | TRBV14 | TGTGCCAGCAGTGCCGGAGGAGGCGGACAGCCCCAGCATTTT | CASSAGGGGQPQHF
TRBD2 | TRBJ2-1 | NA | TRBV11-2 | TGTGCCAGCAGCTTTACAGCGGGGGGGAATGAGCAGTTCTTC | CASSFTAGGNEQFF
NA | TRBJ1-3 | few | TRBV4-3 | TGCGCCAGCAGCCAAGTTCCGGGAGCTGTTTCTGGAAACACCATATATTTT | CASSQVPGAVSGNTIYF
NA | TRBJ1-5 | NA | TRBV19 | TGTGCCAGTAGTAGCGAGAATTATCAGCCCCAGCATTTT | CASSSENYQPQHF
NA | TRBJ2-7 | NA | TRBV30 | TGTGCCTGGAACTGGGGGGGCCACTACGAGCAGTACTTC | CAWNWGGHYEQYF
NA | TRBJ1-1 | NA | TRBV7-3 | TGTGCCAGCAGCTTAACCGTGAACACTGAAGCTTTCTTT | CASSLTVNTEAFF
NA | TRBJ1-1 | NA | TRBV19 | TGTGCCAGTAGTATCGGGGGGAACACTGAAGCTTTCTTT | CASSIGGNTEAFF
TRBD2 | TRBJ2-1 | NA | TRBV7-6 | TGTGCCAGCAGCTTAAATCTGCGGGGGGTCGCCTACAATGAGCAGTTCTTC | CASSLNLRGVAYNEQFF
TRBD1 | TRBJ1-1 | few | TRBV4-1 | TGCGCCAGCAGCCAAGATCTAACGGACAGGGTCACTGAAGCTTTCTTT | CASSQDLTDRVTEAFF
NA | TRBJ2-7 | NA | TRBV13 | TGTGCCAGCAGCCCTCTGAACAGCCACGAGGAGCAGTACTTC | CASSPLNSHEEQYF
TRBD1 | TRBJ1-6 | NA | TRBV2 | TGTGCCAGCATTGACAGGGGAAAATCCTATAATTCACCCCTCCACTTT | CASIDRGKSYNSPLHF
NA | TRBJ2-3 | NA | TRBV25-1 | TGTGCCAGCAGTGAATTAGAGACAGGCAGACCACCAAGGGATACGCAGTATTTT | CASSELETGRPPRDTQYF
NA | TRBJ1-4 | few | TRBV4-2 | TGTGCCAGCAGCCAAGACCTTCAGGGAACCAGCTTAGCAACTAATGAAAAACTGTTTTTT | CASSQDLQGTSLATNEKLFF
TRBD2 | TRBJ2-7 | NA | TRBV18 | TGTGCCAGCTCACCGGAAGGGACTAGCTTCCACGAGCAGTACTTC | CASSPEGTSFHEQYF
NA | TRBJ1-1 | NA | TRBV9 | TGTGCCAGCAGCGTCGGTCAACCGAACACTGAAGCTTTCTTT | CASSVGQPNTEAFF
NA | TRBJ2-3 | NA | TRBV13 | TGTGCCAGCAGCCACCCAGAGGGCACAGATACGCAGTATTTT | CASSHPEGTDTQYF
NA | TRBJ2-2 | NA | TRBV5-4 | TGTGCCAAAGGGGGCACCGGGGAGCTGTTTTTT | CAKGGTGELFF
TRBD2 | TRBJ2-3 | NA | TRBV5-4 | TGTGCCAGCAGCTTGAGAGCGGGGGGCGGCACAGATACGCAGTATTTT | CASSLRAGGGTDTQYF
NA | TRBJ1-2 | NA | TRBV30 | TGTGCCTGGAGTGTTCATGGGGGGGCCGGCGGCTACACCTTC | CAWSVHGGAGGYTF
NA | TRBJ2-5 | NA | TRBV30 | TGTGCCTGGAGTGTAGGCGGGGTTGAGACCCAGTACTTC | CAWSVGGVETQYF
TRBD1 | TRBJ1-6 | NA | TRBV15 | TGTGCCACCAGCAGAGATGGACAGGCCCCTCGTCCCCTCCACTTT | CATSRDGQAPRPLHF
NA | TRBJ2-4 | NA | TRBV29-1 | TGCAGCGCCCGGTTACCCCTGAAAAACATTCAGTACTTC | CSARLPLKNIQYF
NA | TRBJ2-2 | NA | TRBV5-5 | TGTGCCAGCAGTCAGGTGGGTCCCCGGGACGGGGAGCTGTTTTTT | CASSQVGPRDGELFF
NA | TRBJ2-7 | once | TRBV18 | TGTGCCAGCTCACCACAATACCTCTACGAGCAGTACTTC | CASSPQYLYEQYF
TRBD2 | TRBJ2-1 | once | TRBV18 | TGTGCCAGCTCACCAGAGCGGGGGTCCCTCGGGGATGAGCAGTTCTTC | CASSPERGSLGDEQFF
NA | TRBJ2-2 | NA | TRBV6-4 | TGTGCCAGCAGTCCGGGACAGAACACCGGGGAGCTGTTTTTT | CASSPGQNTGELFF
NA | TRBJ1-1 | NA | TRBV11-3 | TGTGCCAGCAGCTTAGCGCGGAACACTGAAGCTTTCTTT | CASSLARNTEAFF
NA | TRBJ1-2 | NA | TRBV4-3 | TGCGCCAGCAGCCAAGACATTTTGTATGGGAGGTTGGATGGCTACACCTTC | CASSQDILYGRLDGYTF
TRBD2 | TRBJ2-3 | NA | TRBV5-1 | TGCGCCAGCAGCTTGGGAGCGGGGGGGCCGGGTACAGATACGCAGTATTTT | CASSLGAGGPGTDTQYF
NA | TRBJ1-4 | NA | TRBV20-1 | TGCAGTGCTCTGTATCGGGAAAAACTGTTTTTT | CSALYREKLFF
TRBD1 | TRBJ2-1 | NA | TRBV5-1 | TGCGCCACCTCAACCGGGACAGGGATCCGGGATGAGCAGTTCTTC | CATSTGTGIRDEQFF
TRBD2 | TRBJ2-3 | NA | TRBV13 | TGTGCCAGCAGCTTAGTCGTAGCGGGGGAGGATACGCAGTATTTT | CASSLVVAGEDTQYF
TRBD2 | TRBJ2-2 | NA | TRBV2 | TGTGCCAGCAGTAGGACTAGCGGGGGGTTGTGGGAGCTGTTTTTT | CASSRTSGGLWELFF
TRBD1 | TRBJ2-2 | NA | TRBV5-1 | TGCGCCAGCAGGAGGGACAGGCTTGACGGGGAGCTGTTTTTT | CASRRDRLDGELFF
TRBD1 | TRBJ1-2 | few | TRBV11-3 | TGTGCCAGCAGCTCGGCGGGACAGGCCTATGGCTACACCTTC | CASSSAGQAYGYTF
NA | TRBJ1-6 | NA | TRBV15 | TGTGCCACCAGCAGGCCCCAGGGTATCCCCAATTCACCCCTCCACTTT | CATSRPQGIPNSPLHF
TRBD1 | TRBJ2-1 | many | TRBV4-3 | TGCGCCAGCAGCCAAGATAGTTCAGGACAGGACCCCTACAATGAGCAGTTCTTC | CASSQDSSGQDPYNEQFF
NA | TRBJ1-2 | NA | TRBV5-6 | TGTGCCAGCAGCTTCACCGGAGCGTATGGCTACACCTTC | CASSFTGAYGYTF
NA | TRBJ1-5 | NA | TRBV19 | TGTGCCAGTAGTATAGGGGCGGGGAGAGGTAGTCAGCCCCAGCATTTT | CASSIGAGRGSQPQHF
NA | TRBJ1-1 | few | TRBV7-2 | TGTGCCAGCAGCCCCGGGGGGAACACTGAAGCTTTCTTT | CASSPGGNTEAFF
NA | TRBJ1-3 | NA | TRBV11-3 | TGTGCCAGCAGCTCAGGGCCGGGAAACACCATATATTTT | CASSSGPGNTIYF
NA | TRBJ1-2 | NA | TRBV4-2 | TGTGCCAGCAGCCAAGTTGGAGCCCAGGGGTTACCGGGGGGCTACACCTTC | CASSQVGAQGLPGGYTF
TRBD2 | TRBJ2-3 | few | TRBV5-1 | TGCGCCAGCAGCTTCCGCGGGGGGGCCGGGGATACGCAGTATTTT | CASSFRGGAGDTQYF
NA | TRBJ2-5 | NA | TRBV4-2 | TGTGCCAGCAGCCAAGAATGGCAAATCCAAGAGACCCAGTACTTC | CASSQEWQIQETQYF
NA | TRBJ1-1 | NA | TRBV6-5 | TGTGCCAGCAGTGAAACAGCAGACAACACTGAAGCTTTCTTT | CASSETADNTEAFF
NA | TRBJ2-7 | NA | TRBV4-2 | TGTGCCAGCAGCCAAGATAGAGGGGGTTCCGAGCAGTACTTC | CASSQDRGGSEQYF
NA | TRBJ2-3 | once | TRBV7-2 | TGTGCCAGCAGCAGCGGGACAGGCTCTCGCACAGATACGCAGTATTTT | CASSSGTGSRTDTQYF
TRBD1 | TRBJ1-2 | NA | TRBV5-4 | TGTGCCAGCAGCTTGGGGGGACAGGGACGCTATGGCTACACCTTC | CASSLGGQGRYGYTF